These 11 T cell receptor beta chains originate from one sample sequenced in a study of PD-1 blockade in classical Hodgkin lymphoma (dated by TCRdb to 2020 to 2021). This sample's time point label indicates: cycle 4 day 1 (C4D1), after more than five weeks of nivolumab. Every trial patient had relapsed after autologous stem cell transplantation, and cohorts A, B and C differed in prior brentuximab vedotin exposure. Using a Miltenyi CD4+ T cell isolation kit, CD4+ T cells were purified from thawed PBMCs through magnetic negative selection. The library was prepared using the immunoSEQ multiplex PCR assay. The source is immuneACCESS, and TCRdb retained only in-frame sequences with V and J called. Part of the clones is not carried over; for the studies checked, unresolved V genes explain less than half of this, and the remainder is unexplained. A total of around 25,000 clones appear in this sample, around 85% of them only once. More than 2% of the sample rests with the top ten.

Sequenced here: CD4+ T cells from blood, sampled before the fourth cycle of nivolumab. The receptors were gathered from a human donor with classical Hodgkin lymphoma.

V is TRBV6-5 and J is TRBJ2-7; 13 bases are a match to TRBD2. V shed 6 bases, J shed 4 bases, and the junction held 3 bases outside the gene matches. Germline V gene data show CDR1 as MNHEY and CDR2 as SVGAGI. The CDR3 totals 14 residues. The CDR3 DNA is TGTGCCAGCAGCCGGACTAGCGGGAGTTACGAGCAGTACTTC. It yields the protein CASSRTSGSYEQYF.

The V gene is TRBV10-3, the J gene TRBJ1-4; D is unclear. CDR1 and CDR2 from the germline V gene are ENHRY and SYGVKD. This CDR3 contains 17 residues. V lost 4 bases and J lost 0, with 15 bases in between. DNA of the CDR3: TGTGCCATCAGTGCCACCGGGGAGGGAGCAACTAATGAAAAACTGTTTTTT. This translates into CAISATGEGATNEKLFF.

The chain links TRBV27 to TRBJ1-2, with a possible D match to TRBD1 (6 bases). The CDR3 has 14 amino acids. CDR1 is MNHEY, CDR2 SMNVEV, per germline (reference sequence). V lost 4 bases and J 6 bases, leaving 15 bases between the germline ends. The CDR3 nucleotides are TGTGCCAGCAGTTATGAGGCCCAGGGGCATGGCTACACCTTC. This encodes CASSYEAQGHGYTF.

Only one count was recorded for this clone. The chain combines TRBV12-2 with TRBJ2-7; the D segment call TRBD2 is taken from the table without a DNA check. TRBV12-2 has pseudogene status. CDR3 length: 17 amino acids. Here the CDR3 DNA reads TGTGCAAGTCGCTTAGGAGGGAAGCGGGAGAGCTCCTACGAGCAGTACTTC. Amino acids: CASRLGGKRESSYEQYF.

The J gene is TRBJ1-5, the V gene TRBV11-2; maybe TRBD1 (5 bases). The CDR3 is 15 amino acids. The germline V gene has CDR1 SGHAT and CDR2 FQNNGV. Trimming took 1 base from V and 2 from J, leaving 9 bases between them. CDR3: CASSLGQGGNQPQHF. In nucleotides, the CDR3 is TGTGCCAGCAGCTTAGGGCAGGGTGGCAATCAGCCCCAGCATTTT.

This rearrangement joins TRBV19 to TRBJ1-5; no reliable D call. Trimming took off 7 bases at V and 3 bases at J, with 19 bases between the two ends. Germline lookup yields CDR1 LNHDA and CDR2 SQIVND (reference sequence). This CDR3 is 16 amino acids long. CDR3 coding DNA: TGTGCCAGTACCGCTTTTAAGTTCAACAACAATCAGCCCCAGCATTTT. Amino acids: CASTAFKFNNNQPQHF.

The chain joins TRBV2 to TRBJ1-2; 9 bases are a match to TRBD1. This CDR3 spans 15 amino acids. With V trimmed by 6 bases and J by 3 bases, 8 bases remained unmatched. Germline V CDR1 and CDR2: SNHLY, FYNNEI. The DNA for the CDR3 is TGTGCCAGCAGAGGGGTGGGACAGGGCTACTATGGCTACACCTTC. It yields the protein CASRGVGQGYYGYTF.

Written as DNA, the CDR3 is TGTGCCAGCAGTCGACTAGCGGAGACCTACAATGAGCAGTTCTTC. Its translation: CASSRLAETYNEQFF. This chain connects TRBV2 to TRBJ2-1; 9 nucleotides match TRBD2. Trimming took 5 bases from V and 2 from J; bases not matched to a gene: 4. The CDR3 consists of 15 residues. Germline CDR1 is SNHLY and CDR2 is FYNNEI.

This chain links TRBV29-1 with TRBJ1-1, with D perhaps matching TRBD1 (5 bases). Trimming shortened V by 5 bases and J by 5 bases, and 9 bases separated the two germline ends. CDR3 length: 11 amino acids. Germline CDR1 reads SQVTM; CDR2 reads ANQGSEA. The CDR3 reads CSVRRGTEAFF. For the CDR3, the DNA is TGCAGCGTTCGTAGGGGTACTGAAGCTTTCTTT.

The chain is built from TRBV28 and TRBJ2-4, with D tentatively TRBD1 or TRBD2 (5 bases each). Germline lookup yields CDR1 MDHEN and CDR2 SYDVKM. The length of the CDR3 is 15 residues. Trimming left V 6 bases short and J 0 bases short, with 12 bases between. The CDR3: CASSWGRRAKNIQYF. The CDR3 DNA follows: TGTGCCAGCAGCTGGGGACGGAGAGCCAAAAACATTCAGTACTTC. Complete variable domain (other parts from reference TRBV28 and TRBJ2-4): DVKVTQSSRYLVKRTGEKVFLECVQDMDHENMFWYRQDPGLGLRLIYFSYDVKMKEKGDIPEGYSVSREKKERFSLILESASTNQTSMYLCASSWGRRAKNIQYFGAGTRLSVL.

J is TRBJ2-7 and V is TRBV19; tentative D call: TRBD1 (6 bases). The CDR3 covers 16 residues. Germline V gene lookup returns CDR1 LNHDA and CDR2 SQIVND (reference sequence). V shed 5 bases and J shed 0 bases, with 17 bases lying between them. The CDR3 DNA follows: TGTGCCAGTAGTTCTTCCTGGACAGAAACCTCCTACGAGCAGTACTTC. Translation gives CASSSSWTETSYEQYF.